This entry concerns a single TCR beta chain. Antigen unknown. Exclusion applied to patients with other autoimmune diseases, uncontrolled infections, pregnancy or lactation. The PBMCs had their origin in 10 ml of fresh peripheral blood. TCR beta CDR3 amplification used RNA transcripts. Scientists carried out first-round RT-PCR using HTBI primers and then a second-round multiplex PCR. TCRdb ran MiXCR on the multiplex PCR reads and lists one entry per CDR3 protein. In the table there are about 480,000 distinct CDR3 sequences, approximately 14% of which are singletons. The source of the sample is a study of Graves' ophthalmopathy and Graves' hyperthyroidism. At the level of the study: At initial diagnosis, peripheral blood was obtained, and this preceded any treatment. Findings and limits, study-wide: In blood appeared most of the expanded thyroid clonotypes whose frequency exceeded 0.001.

V was pared by 0 bases and J by 6 bases, with 8 bases of the junction left unmatched. CDR3 size: 15 residues. The germline CDR1 and CDR2 sequences are SGDLS and YYNGEE. The V call is TRBV9, the J call TRBJ2-7; the match to TRBD2 covers 8 bases. The sequence was obtained from a woman aged 25 to 45 with Graves' ophthalmopathy. Sequencing input: blood. The CDR3 DNA is TGTGCCAGCAGCGTAGGAGAGGGACTAGAGGGCGAGCAGTACTTC. Protein product: CASSVGEGLEGEQYF.